Listed below are T cell receptor beta chains from one sample, sequenced in a study of PD-1 blockade in mismatch repair-deficient tumors. TCRdb's table, derived via immunoSEQ multiplex PCR, lists solely in-frame clones and lacks some. The sample yields around 23,000 clones, 65% to 85% seen once. The sequenced sample was peripheral blood, obtained 12 weeks after starting pembrolizumab. The source of these receptors is an adult with mismatch repair-deficient cancer. CDR3s leave out the opening cysteine and the closing phenylalanine or tryptophan. D genes are given only for firm matches.

d_call	v_call	j_call	cdr3_aa
-	TRBV6-5	TRBJ2-7	ASSYSDTYEQY
TRBD1	TRBV2	TRBJ2-1	ASTRPRDRLDDEQF
-	TRBV10-2	TRBJ2-7	ASSDLSGPYEQY
TRBD1	TRBV5-1	TRBJ1-1	ASSLRGLYTEAF
TRBD2	TRBV7-2	TRBJ2-7	ASSFDHPRLAGVYEQY
-	TRBV29-1	TRBJ1-1	SVGTWDTEAF
TRBD1	TRBV6-6	TRBJ2-7	ASSYSGQGLNEQY
-	TRBV5-6	TRBJ1-2	ASSLSVGGGYGYT
-	TRBV30	TRBJ2-2	AWSASRNGELF
-	TRBV6-1	TRBJ2-1	ASSEAGEGYNEQF
-	TRBV6-5	TRBJ1-1	ASSYRRRVTEAF
-	TRBV5-8	TRBJ2-3	ASSWWRDQDTQY
TRBD1	TRBV11-2	TRBJ2-3	ASSLVYGTGGTDTQY
-	TRBV6-6	TRBJ1-4	ASSYSKGGKLF
TRBD2	TRBV9	TRBJ2-1	ASSALAGSYNEQF
TRBD2	TRBV5-1	TRBJ2-7	ASSSTSGTYEQY
-	TRBV28	TRBJ2-7	ASSPLTGPYEQY
-	TRBV5-6	TRBJ2-7	ASSLGYEQY
-	TRBV11-3	TRBJ2-3	ASSFLPNGADTQY
-	TRBV7-2	TRBJ2-3	ASSLAQGWGTDTQY
-	TRBV5-6	TRBJ1-2	ASSLAGLYGYT
TRBD1	TRBV7-2	TRBJ1-5	ASSLAGGGNFQPQH
-	TRBV5-6	TRBJ1-1	ASSLYGGPRTEAF
-	TRBV6-4	TRBJ2-3	ASRLTGRSDTQY
-	TRBV21-1	TRBJ2-7	ASPRTGNYEQY
-	TRBV4-1	TRBJ1-5	ASSQGGGVSNQPQH
-	TRBV10-1	TRBJ2-1	ASSEDSNNEQF
TRBD1	TRBV10-3	TRBJ1-3	ATRQGHYGNTIY
-	TRBV13	TRBJ2-3	ASSFHRDFAPTDTQY
-	TRBV6-1	TRBJ2-7	ASSATMAGFYEQY
-	TRBV2	TRBJ2-5	ASSRLDRRGKETQY
TRBD1	TRBV15	TRBJ1-5	ATSQGTGINQPQH
-	TRBV12-5	TRBJ2-4	ASGFLGASGGKNIQY
-	TRBV5-1	TRBJ2-3	ASRLLYTDTQY
-	TRBV6-6	TRBJ2-1	ASSYSSNEQF
-	TRBV29-1	TRBJ1-5	SVRQDLRPQH
-	TRBV5-5	TRBJ2-7	ASSLVLRGGEQY
-	TRBV25-1	TRBJ1-4	ASSEYNGEKLF
TRBD2	TRBV19	TRBJ2-7	ASSTGGSTYEQY
-	TRBV7-6	TRBJ2-7	ASSTAGSSYEQY